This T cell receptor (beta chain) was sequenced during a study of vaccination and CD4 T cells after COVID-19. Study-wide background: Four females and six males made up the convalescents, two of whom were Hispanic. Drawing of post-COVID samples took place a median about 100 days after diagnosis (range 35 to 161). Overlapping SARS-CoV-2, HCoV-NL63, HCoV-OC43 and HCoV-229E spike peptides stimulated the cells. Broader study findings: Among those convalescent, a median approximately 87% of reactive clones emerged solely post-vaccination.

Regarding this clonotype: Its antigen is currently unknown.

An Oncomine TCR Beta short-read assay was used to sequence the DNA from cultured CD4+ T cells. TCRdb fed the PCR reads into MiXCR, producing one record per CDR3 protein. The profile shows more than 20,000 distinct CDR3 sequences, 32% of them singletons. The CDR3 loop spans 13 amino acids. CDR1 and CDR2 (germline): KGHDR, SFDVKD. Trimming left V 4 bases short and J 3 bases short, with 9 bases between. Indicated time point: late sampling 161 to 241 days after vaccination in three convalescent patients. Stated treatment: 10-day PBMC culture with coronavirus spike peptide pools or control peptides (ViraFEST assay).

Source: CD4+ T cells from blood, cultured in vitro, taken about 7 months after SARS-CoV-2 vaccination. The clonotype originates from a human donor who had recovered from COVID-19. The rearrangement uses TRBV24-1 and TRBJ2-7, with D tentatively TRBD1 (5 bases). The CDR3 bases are TGTGCCACCAGTGAATCCGACAGCTACGAGCAGTACTTC. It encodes CATSESDSYEQYF.